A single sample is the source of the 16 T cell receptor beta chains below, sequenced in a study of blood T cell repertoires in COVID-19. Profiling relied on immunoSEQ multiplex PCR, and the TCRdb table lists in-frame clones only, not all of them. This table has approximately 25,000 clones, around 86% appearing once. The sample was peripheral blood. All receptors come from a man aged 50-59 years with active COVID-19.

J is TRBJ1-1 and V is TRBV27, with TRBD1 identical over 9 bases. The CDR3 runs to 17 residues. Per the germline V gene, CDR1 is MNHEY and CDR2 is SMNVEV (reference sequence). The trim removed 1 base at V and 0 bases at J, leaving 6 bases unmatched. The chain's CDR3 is CASSLYVGTGLNTEAFF. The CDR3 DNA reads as TGTGCCAGCAGTTTATATGTCGGGACAGGGCTGAACACTGAAGCTTTCTTT.

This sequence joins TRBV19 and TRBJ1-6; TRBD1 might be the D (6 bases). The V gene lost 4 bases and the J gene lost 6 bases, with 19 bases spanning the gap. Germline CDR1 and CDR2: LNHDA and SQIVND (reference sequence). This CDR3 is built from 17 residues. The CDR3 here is CASSTSGTIIINSPLHF. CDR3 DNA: TGTGCCAGTAGTACCTCCGGGACAATAATTATTAATTCACCCCTCCACTTT.

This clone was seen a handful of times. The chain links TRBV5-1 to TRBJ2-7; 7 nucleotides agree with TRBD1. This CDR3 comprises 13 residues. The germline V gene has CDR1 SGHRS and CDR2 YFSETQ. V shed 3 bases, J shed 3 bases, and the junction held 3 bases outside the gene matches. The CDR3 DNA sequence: TGCGCCAGCAGCTGGGGACAGAGCTACGAGCAGTACTTC. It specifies CASSWGQSYEQYF. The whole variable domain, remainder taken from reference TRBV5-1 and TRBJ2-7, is KAGVTQTPRYLIKTRGQQVTLSCSPISGHRSVSWYQQTPGQGLQFLFEYFSETQRNKGNFPGRFSGRQFSNSRSEMNVSTLELGDSALYLCASSWGQSYEQYFGPGTRLTVT.

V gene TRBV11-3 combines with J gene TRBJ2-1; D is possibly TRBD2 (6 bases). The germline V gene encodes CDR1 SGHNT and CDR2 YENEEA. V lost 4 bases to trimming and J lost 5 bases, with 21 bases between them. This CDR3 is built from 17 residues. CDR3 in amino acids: CASSSPGRGGVNNEQFF. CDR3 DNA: TGTGCCAGCAGCTCCCCCGGGAGAGGCGGAGTAAACAATGAGCAGTTCTTC.

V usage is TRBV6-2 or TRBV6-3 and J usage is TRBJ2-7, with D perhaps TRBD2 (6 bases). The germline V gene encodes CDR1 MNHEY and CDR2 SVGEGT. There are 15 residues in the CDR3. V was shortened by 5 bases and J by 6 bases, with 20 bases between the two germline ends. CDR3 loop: CASSRTPGRQGEQYV. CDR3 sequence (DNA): TGTGCCAGCAGTCGAACCCCGGGGAGGCAGGGCGAGCAGTACGTC.

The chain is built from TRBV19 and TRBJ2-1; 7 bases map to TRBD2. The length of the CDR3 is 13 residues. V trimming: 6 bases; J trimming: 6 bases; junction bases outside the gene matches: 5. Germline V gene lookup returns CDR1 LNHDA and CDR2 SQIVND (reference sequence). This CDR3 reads CASSLSGVNEQFF. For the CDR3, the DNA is TGTGCCAGTAGCCTAAGCGGGGTCAATGAGCAGTTCTTC. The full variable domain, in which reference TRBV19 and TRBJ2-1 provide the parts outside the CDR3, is DGGITQSPKYLFRKEGQNVTLSCEQNLNHDAMYWYRQDPGQGLRLIYYSQIVNDFQKGDIAEGYSVSREKKESFPLTVTSAQKNPTAFYLCASSLSGVNEQFFGPGTRLTVL.

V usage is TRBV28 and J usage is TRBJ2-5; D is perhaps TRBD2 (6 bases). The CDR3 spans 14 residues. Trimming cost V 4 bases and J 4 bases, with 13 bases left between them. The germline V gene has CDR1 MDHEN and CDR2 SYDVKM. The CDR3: CASSSAGMGETQYF. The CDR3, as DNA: TGTGCCAGCAGTTCGGCGGGGATGGGAGAGACCCAGTACTTC.

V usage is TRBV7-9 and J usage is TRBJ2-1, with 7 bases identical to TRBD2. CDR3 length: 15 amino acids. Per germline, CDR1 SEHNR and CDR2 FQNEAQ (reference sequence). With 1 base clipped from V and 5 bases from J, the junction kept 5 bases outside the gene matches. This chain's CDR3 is CASSLDGGGDNEQFF. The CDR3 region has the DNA TGTGCCAGCAGCTTAGATGGCGGGGGTGACAATGAGCAGTTCTTC.

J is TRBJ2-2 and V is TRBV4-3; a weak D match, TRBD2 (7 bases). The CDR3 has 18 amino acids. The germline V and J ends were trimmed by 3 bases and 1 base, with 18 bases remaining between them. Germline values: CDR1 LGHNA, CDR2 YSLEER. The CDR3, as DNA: TGCGCCAGCAGCCACAAGATACTAGGGGGGGTGAACACCGGGGAGCTGTTTTTT. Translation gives CASSHKILGGVNTGELFF.

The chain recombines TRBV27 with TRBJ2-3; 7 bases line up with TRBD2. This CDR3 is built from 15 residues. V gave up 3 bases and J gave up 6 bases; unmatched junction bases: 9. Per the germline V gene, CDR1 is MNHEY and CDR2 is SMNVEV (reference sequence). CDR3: CASSFRRLATDTQYF. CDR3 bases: TGTGCCAGCAGTTTCCGTCGACTAGCAACGGATACGCAGTATTTT.

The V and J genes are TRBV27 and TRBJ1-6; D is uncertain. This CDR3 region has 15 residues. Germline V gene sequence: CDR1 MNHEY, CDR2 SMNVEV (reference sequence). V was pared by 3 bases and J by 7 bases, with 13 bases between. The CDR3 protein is CASSFYSEGNSPLHF. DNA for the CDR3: TGTGCCAGCAGTTTTTATAGTGAGGGAAATTCACCCCTCCACTTT.

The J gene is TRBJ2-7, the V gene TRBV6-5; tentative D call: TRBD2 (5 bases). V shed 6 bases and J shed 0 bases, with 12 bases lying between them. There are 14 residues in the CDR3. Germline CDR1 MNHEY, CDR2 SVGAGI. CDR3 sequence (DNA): TGTGCCAGCAGCCCGATCCGGGGCTCCTACGAGCAGTACGTC. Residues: CASSPIRGSYEQYV.

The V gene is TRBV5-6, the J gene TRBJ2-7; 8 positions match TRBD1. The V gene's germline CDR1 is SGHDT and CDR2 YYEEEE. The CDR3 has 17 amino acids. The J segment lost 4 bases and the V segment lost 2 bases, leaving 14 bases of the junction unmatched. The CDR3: CASSFGTGLMSRYEQYF. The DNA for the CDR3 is TGTGCCAGCAGCTTTGGGACAGGATTAATGTCGAGATACGAGCAGTACTTC. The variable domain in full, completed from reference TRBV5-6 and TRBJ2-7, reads DAGVTQSPTHLIKTRGQQVTLRCSPKSGHDTVSWYQQALGQGPQFIFQYYEEEERQRGNFPDRFSGHQFPNYSSELNVNALLLGDSALYLCASSFGTGLMSRYEQYFGPGTRLTVT.

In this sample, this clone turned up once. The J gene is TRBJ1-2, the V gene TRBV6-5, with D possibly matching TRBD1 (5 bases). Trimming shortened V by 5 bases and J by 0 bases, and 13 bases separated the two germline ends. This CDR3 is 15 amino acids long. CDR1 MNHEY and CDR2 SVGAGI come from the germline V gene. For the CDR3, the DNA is TGTGCCAGCAGTAAGGACATCTTGACTAACTATGGCTACACCTTC. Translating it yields CASSKDILTNYGYTF.

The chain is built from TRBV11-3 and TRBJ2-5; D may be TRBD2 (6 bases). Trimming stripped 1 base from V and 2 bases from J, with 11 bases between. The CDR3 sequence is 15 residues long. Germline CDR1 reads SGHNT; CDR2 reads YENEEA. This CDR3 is CASSLGGGRQETQYF. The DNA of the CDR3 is TGTGCCAGCAGCTTAGGGGGAGGCAGGCAAGAGACCCAGTACTTC.

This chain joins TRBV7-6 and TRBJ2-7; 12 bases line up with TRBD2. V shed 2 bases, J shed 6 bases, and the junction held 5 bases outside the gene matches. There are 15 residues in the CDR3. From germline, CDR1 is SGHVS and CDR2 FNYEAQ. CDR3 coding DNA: TGTGCCAGCAGCTTACTAGCGGGAGGGCCCGGCGAGCAGTACGTC. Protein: CASSLLAGGPGEQYV.